This TCR beta chain comes out of a study of tissue T cells after allogeneic stem cell transplantation. Points from the study as a whole: Only a limited share of tissue TCRs appeared in blood or spleen. Within patients, tissue anatomy strongly shaped TCR repertoire composition.

TCRbeta CDR3 was sequenced at survey depth with template counts. The protocol was immunoSEQ multiplex PCR, while the TCRdb copy is restricted to in-frame clones and leaves out a portion. The profile shows about 5,800 clones, about 43% of them singletons. The time point is: mouse harvest day 14 after allogeneic transplant. Mouse grafts combined 10^7 T-cell-depleted bone marrow cells with 10^6 splenic CD5+ T cells. Mice had MHC-mismatched B6 into BALB/c GVHD, sampled day 7 or 14. Turning to this clone: Its target is unknown. Gene names and germline match the mouse. The read comes to an end 1 residue before the CDR3 does, leaving the germline J gene to fill in the end.

Germline CDR1 is KGHPV and CDR2 is FQNQEV (reference sequence). The CDR3 is made up of 14 amino acids. V lost 4 bases to trimming and J lost 0 bases, with 7 bases between them. Sequencing was done on a sample of gut tissue. This TCR was sampled from a female BALB/c mouse given C57BL/6 T cells with graft-versus-host disease after an allogeneic hematopoietic cell transplant. The rearrangement joins TRBV26 to TRBJ1-3; maybe TRBD1 (6 bases). The CDR3 reads CASSPGASGNTLYF. The sequenced CDR3 bases are TGTGCCAGCAGTCCAGGGGCTTCTGGAAATACGCTCTAT.